These 5 T cell receptor beta chains originate from one sample sequenced in a study of CD8 T cells in Susac syndrome. With random hexamers, reverse transcription was performed on about 0.45 to 1 ug of RNA. TCRdb used MiXCR to reprocess the immunoSEQ multiplex PCR reads, holding one entry per CDR3 protein. The sample holds 150,000 to 190,000 distinct CDR3 sequences, 90% to 95% seen once. The sequencing sample was made of CD4+ T cells from PBMCs. These receptors all come from a human donor with Susac syndrome.

The V call is TRBV11-1, the J call TRBJ1-2; D is uncertain. CDR1 and CDR2 (germline): SGHAT, FQDESV (reference sequence). The CDR3 totals 12 residues. V was cut by 2 bases and J by 7 bases, with 8 bases left in between. This CDR3 reads CASSLSGGGYTF. The CDR3 DNA is TGTGCCAGCAGCTTAAGTGGCGGTGGCTACACCTTC.

The chain has TRBV20-1 and TRBJ1-2, with no clear D. There are 13 residues in the CDR3. V lost 0 bases and J lost 4, with 9 bases in between. CDR1 is DFQATT and CDR2 is SNEGSKA in the germline V gene (reference sequence). Here the CDR3 reads CSARDQLIYGYTF. The CDR3 coding sequence is TGCAGTGCTAGAGATCAACTGATCTATGGCTACACCTTC.

The chain joins TRBV5-1 to TRBJ2-7, with 8 bases identical to TRBD1. J gave up 2 bases and V 4 bases, and 8 bases lay outside the gene matches. CDR3 length equals 15 residues. Per germline, CDR1 SGHRS and CDR2 YFSETQ. CDR3 in amino acids: CASSRGQVLTYEQYF. CDR3 sequence (DNA): TGCGCCAGCAGCAGGGGACAGGTTCTTACCTACGAGCAGTACTTC.

The J gene is TRBJ2-3, the V gene TRBV12-3 or TRBV12-4; TRBD2 might be the D (6 bases). The CDR3 sequence is 14 residues long. The V end lost 6 bases, the J end lost 11 bases, and 21 bases lay between the germline ends. CDR3 protein: CASSRGTPRVGQYF. The CDR3 nucleotides read TGTGCCAGCAGCCGCGGGACCCCTAGAGTGGGGCAGTATTTT.

This chain joins TRBV5-8 and TRBJ1-2; no clear D. The V end was cut by 0 bases, the J end by 8 bases, with 2 bases between. Germline assignment: CDR1 SGHTS and CDR2 YDEGEE. The CDR3 is 10 amino acids. Here the CDR3 reads CASSLGGYTF. CDR3 DNA: TGTGCCAGCAGCTTGGGAGGCTACACCTTC.